The subject of this entry is one T cell receptor beta chain. Losses at the gene ends were 4 bases for V and 2 bases for J; bases not matched to a gene: 8. In germline, CDR1 is SGHNT, CDR2 YYREEE (reference sequence). This CDR3 is 15 amino acids long. This specimen comes from a study of blood T cell repertoires in COVID-19. Study as a whole: The origin of the acute and convalescent COVID-19 samples was the United States, Italy and Spain. Sources were T cells, B-cell-depleted T cells, or PBMCs; the material itself was cDNA or gDNA.

Original methodology: Counts of nucleated cells, estimated from reference gene primer amplification, were obtained. Only in-frame clones appear in the TCRdb table, and some are missing; sequencing was by immunoSEQ multiplex PCR. Clonal size and the V and J genes are those of that table, whereas D and trimming came from the DNA. The sample lists about 190,000 clones; about 81% were seen once. The material sequenced was peripheral blood. This chain connects TRBV5-4 to TRBJ1-1, with 7 bases lining up with TRBD1. This TCR came from a woman over 75 with COVID-19, enrolled during active disease. CDR3 protein: CASSIWTGSNTEAFF. DNA for the CDR3: TGTGCCAGCAGCATATGGACAGGTTCCAACACTGAAGCTTTCTTT.